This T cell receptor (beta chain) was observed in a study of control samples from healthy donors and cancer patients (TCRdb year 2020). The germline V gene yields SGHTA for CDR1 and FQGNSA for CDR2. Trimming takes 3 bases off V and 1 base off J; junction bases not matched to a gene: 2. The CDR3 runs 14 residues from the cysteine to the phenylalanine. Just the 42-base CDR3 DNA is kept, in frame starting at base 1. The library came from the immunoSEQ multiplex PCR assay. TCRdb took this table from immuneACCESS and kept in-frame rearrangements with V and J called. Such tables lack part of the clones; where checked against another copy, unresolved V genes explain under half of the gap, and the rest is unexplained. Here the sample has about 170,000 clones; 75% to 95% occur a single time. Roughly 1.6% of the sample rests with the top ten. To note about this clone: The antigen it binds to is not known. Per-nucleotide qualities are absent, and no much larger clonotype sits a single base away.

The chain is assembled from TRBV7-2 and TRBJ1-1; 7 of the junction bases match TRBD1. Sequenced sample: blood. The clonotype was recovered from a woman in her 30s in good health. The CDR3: CASSLTGSNTEAFF. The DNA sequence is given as TGTGCCAGCAGCTTGACAGGGTCGAACACTGAAGCTTTCTTT.